The clone carrying this T cell receptor (beta chain) was recorded many times. This entry comes from a study of T cells in Graves' hyperthyroidism and ophthalmopathy. Template material for amplifying TCR beta CDR3 regions consisted of RNA transcripts. RT-PCR in the first round (using the HTBI primer set) targeted the TCR CDR3. TCRdb redid the calling of the multiplex PCR reads with MiXCR, one entry per CDR3 protein. The data hold approximately 700,000 distinct CDR3 sequences, with roughly 17% observed a single time. Sequencing was carried out using blood. The clonotype originates from a young man with Graves' hyperthyroidism.

The CDR3 spells CASSQTGGRGSYNEQFF. Here the CDR3 DNA reads TGTGCCAGCAGCCAAACGGGCGGGAGAGGATCCTACAATGAGCAGTTCTTC. This rearrangement joins TRBV11-2 to TRBJ2-1, with 7 bases fitting TRBD2. V gave up 5 bases and J gave up 1 base; unmatched junction bases: 11. The CDR3 has 17 amino acids. Germline V gene lookup returns CDR1 SGHAT and CDR2 FQNNGV. The variable domain in full, with the rest retrieved from reference TRBV11-2 and TRBJ2-1, is EAGVAQSPRYKIIEKRQSVAFWCNPISGHATLYWYQQILGQGPKLLIQFQNNGVVDDSQLPKDRFSAERLKGVDSTLKIQPAKLEDSAVYLCASSQTGGRGSYNEQFFGPGTRLTVL.